This record looks at one T cell receptor beta chain sequence and its context. Antigen specificity is unknown. This entry is derived from a study of cytomegalovirus exposure and HLA in healthy donors. General study results and limits: Most TCR sequences showed up rarely, but some public TCRs showed up in many donors. More than 150 TCR beta chains were listed as cytomegalovirus-associated. In a later analysis, specific HLA alleles were associated with 16,000 or so TCR beta sequences at a 0.05 false discovery rate. Later analysis reportedly placed an Asian-associated ancestry cluster below the roughly 630-donor mean in N-insertions.

The study ran its PCR with 60 Vbeta and 13 Jbeta primers. TCRdb's copy holds only in-frame clones and misses some; the assay was immunoSEQ multiplex PCR. The sample yields 75,000 to 90,000 clones, over 75% seen once. The CDR3 has 12 amino acids. V gave up 7 bases and J gave up 8 bases; unmatched junction bases: 10. Germline V CDR1 and CDR2: SQVTM, ANQGSEA. The source is a human donor in good health. The sequenced sample was PBMCs. This chain links TRBV29-1 with TRBJ1-2; 7 nucleotides agree with TRBD1. The CDR3 region is CSGETGPYGYTF. The CDR3, as DNA: TGCAGCGGGGAGACAGGGCCTTACGGCTACACCTTC.